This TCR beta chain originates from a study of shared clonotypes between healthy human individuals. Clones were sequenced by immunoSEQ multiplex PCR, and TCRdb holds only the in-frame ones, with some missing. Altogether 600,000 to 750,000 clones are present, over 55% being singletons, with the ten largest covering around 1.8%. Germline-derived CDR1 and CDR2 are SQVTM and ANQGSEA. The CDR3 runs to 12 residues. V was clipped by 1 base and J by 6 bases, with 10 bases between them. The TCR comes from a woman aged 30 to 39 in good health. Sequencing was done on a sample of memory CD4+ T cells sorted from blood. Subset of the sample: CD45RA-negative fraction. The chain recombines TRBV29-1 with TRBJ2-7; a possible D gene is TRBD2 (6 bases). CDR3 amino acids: CSVEGNGSEQYF. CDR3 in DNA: TGCAGCGTTGAAGGTAACGGGAGCGAGCAGTACTTC.